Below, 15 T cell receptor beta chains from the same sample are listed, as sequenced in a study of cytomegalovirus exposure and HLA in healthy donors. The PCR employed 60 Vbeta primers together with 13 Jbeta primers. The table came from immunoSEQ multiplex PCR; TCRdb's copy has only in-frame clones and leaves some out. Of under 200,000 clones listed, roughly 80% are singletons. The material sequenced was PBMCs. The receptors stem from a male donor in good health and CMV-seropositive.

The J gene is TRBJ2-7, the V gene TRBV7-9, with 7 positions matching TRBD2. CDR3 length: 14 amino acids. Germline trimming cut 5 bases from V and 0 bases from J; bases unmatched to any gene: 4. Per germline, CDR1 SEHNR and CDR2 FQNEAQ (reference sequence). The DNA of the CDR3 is TGTGCCAGCAGCGCCGGGAGGCTCTCCTACGAGCAGTACTTC. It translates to CASSAGRLSYEQYF.

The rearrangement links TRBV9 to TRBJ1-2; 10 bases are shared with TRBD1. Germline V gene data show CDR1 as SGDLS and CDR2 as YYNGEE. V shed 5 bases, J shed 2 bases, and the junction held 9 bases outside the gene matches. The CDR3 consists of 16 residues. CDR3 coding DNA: TGTGCCAGCAGGATGGGGGGACAGGGGAGCAACTATGGCTACACCTTC. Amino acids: CASRMGGQGSNYGYTF.

In DNA, the CDR3 is TGCGCCAGCAGCCAATTACTAGCGGCGAACACCGGGGAGCTGTTTTTT. Translation: CASSQLLAANTGELFF. The V call is TRBV4-1, the J call TRBJ2-2, with TRBD2 identical over 8 bases. The CDR3 spans 16 residues. V lost 2 bases to trimming and J lost 0 bases; unmatched junction nucleotides: 2. Germline assignment: CDR1 MGHRA and CDR2 YSYEKL.

The CDR3, as DNA: TGTGCCAGCAGCTTGCGGACAGGGGGTTGGGAGACCCAGTACTTC. This translates into CASSLRTGGWETQYF. V usage is TRBV7-2 and J usage is TRBJ2-5, with 10 bases fitting TRBD1. This CDR3 has 15 residues. Germline loops: CDR1 SGHTA, CDR2 FQGNSA. V dropped 3 bases and J dropped 5; count of bases not matched to a gene: 6.

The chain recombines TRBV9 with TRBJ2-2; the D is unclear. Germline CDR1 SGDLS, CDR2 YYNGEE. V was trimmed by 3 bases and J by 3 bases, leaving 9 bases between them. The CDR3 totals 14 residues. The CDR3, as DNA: TGTGCCAGCAGCGCAATAGTAGACACCGGGGAGCTGTTTTTT. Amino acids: CASSAIVDTGELFF.

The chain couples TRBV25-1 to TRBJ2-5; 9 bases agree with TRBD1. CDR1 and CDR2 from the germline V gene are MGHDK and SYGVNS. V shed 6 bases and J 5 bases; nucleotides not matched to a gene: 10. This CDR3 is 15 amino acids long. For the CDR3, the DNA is TGTGCCAGCAGAAGGAGGACAGGGGATTGGGAGACCCAGTACTTC. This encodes CASRRRTGDWETQYF.

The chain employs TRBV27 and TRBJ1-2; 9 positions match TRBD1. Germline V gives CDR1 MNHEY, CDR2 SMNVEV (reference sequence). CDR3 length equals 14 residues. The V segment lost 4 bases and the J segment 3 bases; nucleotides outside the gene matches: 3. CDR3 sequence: CASSSGTGYYGYTF. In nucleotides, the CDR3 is TGTGCCAGCAGTTCCGGGACAGGGTACTATGGCTACACCTTC.

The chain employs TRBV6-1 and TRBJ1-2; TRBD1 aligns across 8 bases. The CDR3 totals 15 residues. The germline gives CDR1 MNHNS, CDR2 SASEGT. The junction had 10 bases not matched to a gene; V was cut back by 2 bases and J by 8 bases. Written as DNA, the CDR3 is TGTGCCAGCAGTGAATCGACAGGGGCCCATCGAGGCTACACCTTC. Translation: CASSESTGAHRGYTF.

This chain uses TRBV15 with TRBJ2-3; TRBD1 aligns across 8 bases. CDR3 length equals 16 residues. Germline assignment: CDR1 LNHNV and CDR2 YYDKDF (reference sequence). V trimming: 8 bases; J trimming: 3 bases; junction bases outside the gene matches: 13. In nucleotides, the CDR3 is TGTGCCACCGCGTCGGAGCAGGGGGCGCGGACAGATACGCAGTATTTT. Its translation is CATASEQGARTDTQYF.

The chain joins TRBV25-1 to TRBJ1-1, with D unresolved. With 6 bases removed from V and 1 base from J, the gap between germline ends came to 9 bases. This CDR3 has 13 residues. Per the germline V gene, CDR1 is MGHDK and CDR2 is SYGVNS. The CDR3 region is CASSPPGNTEAFF. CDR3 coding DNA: TGTGCCAGCAGCCCTCCAGGGAACACTGAAGCTTTCTTT.

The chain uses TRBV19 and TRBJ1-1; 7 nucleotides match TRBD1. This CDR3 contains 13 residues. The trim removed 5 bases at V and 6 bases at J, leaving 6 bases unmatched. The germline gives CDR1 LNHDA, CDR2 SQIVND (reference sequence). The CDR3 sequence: CASSVTGIAEAFF. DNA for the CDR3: TGTGCCAGTAGTGTGACAGGGATTGCTGAAGCTTTCTTT.

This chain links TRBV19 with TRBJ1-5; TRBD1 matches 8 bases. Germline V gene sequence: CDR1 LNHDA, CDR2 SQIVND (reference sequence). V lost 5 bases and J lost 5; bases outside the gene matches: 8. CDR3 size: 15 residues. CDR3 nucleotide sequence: TGTGCCAGTAGTCTAATGGGGACAGGAGATCAGCCCCAGCATTTT. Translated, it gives CASSLMGTGDQPQHF.

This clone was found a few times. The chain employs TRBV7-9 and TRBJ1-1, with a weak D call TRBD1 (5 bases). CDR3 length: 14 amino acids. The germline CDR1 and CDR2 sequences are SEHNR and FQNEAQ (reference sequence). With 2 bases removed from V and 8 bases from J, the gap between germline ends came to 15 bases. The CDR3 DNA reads TGTGCCAGCAGCTTACGAGGAGGGGACTTCGAAGCTTTCTTT. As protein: CASSLRGGDFEAFF.

The CDR3 DNA is TGTGCCAGCAGTTTACCGTCGAAAAACTATCAGCCCCAGCATTTT. Protein: CASSLPSKNYQPQHF. The rearrangement uses TRBV28 and TRBJ1-5; D not certain. The CDR3 loop spans 15 amino acids. Germline V gene data show CDR1 as MDHEN and CDR2 as SYDVKM. Deletions cut 2 bases from V and 5 bases from J, with 13 bases between. The complete variable domain, with remaining parts taken from reference TRBV28 and TRBJ1-5, reads DVKVTQSSRYLVKRTGEKVFLECVQDMDHENMFWYRQDPGLGLRLIYFSYDVKMKEKGDIPEGYSVSREKKERFSLILESASTNQTSMYLCASSLPSKNYQPQHFGDGTRLSIL.

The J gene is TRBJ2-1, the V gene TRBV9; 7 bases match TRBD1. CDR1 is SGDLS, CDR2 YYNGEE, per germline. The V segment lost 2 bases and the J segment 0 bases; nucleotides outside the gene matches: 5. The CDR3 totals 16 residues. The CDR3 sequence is CASSVTGRSSYNEQFF. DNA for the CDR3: TGTGCCAGCAGCGTGACAGGGCGGAGCTCCTACAATGAGCAGTTCTTC.